These 23 T cell receptor beta chains came from one sample sequenced in a study of cytomegalovirus exposure and HLA in healthy donors. Sequencing used immunoSEQ multiplex PCR; TCRdb keeps in-frame clones, though not all of them. The sample lists around 300,000 clones, roughly 90% occurring once. Sequencing was performed on PBMCs. These receptors all stem from a man between 25 and 39 years old in good health and CMV-seronegative.

This chain uses TRBV7-6 with TRBJ2-7; tentatively, D is TRBD2 (6 bases). V shed 1 base and J shed 8 bases, with 12 bases lying between them. The V gene's germline CDR1 is SGHVS and CDR2 FNYEAQ. The CDR3 extends over 13 amino acids. CDR3 nucleotide sequence: TGTGCCAGCAGCTTAGATGGGGGGTGGAAGCAGTACTTC. Its protein product is CASSLDGGWKQYF. The full variable domain, its missing parts supplied by reference TRBV7-6 and TRBJ2-7, is GAGVSQSPRYKVTKRGQDVALRCDPISGHVSLYWYRQALGQGPEFLTYFNYEAQQDKSGLPNDRFSAERPEGSISTLTIQRTEQRDSAMYRCASSLDGGWKQYFGPGTRLTVT.

For this clone: Other DNA sequences of this sample code for an identical CDR3. This rearrangement joins TRBV5-6 to TRBJ2-7; TRBD1 aligns across 9 bases. Trimming cost V 4 bases and J 4 bases; bases outside gene matches: 6. The CDR3 extends over 14 amino acids. Germline V gene data show CDR1 as SGHDT and CDR2 as YYEEEE. CDR3 sequence reads: CASSPGTGWYEQYF. The CDR3 DNA reads as TGTGCCAGCAGCCCGGGGACAGGGTGGTACGAGCAGTACTTC.

The rearrangement uses TRBV6-6 and TRBJ1-6; D possibly corresponds to TRBD1 (5 bases). V gave up 6 bases and J gave up 12 bases, with 12 bases separating them. The CDR3 is 12 amino acids. Germline V CDR1 and CDR2: MNHNY, SVGAGI (reference sequence). This CDR3 reads CASRYRGGPLHF. CDR3 sequence (DNA): TGTGCCAGCAGATACCGGGGGGGACCCCTCCACTTT.

The CDR3 loop is CSVVYRGGILETQYF. The CDR3 DNA sequence: TGCAGCGTTGTGTATAGAGGGGGCATCTTAGAGACCCAGTACTTC. This chain links TRBV29-1 with TRBJ2-5, with 7 bases aligning to TRBD1. Germline lookup yields CDR1 SQVTM and CDR2 ANQGSEA. This CDR3 spans 15 amino acids. V dropped 4 bases and J dropped 4; count of bases not matched to a gene: 12.

As to this clone: At one end, the junction sequence differs from germline, possibly due to a read error. The chain carries TRBV6-6 and TRBJ2-7, with 7 bases that match TRBD1. The CDR3 covers 12 residues. Germline CDR1 reads MNHNY; CDR2 reads SVGAGI (reference sequence). The CDR3 DNA follows: TGTGCCAGCAGCTTGAAGACCGGGACAGTTAACTTC. Its protein is CASSLKTGTVNF.

The rearrangement joins TRBV25-1 to TRBJ1-3, with D maybe TRBD1 (6 bases). Trimming removed 1 base at V and 0 bases at J, with 16 bases between. The CDR3 has 18 amino acids. Germline lookup yields CDR1 MGHDK and CDR2 SYGVNS. The CDR3 is CASSESGTGLYSGNTIYF. CDR3 coding DNA: TGTGCCAGCAGTGAATCGGGAACAGGGCTCTACTCTGGAAACACCATATATTTT.

CDR3 DNA sequence: TGTGCCAGCAGTTTAAACAGGGGACGGCTGTACGAGCAGTACTTC. This sequence encodes CASSLNRGRLYEQYF. V usage is TRBV28 and J usage is TRBJ2-7; the match to TRBD1 covers 7 bases. This CDR3 is built from 15 residues. Germline V lookup: CDR1 MDHEN, CDR2 SYDVKM. Trimming at V came to 2 bases and at J to 4 bases, leaving 8 bases not matched to a gene.

The V gene is TRBV18, the J gene TRBJ1-4, with D maybe TRBD1 (6 bases). V was shortened by 0 bases and J by 5 bases, with 10 bases between the two germline ends. CDR1 and CDR2 from the germline V gene are KGHSH and LQKENI. The CDR3 runs to 15 residues. For the CDR3, the DNA is TGTGCCAGCTCACCACCCGACAGGCAAAATGAAAAACTGTTTTTT. Amino acids: CASSPPDRQNEKLFF.

This chain uses TRBV19 with TRBJ2-3; D gene unclear. Germline values: CDR1 LNHDA, CDR2 SQIVND (reference sequence). Trimming shortened V by 3 bases and J by 1 base, and 5 bases separated the two germline ends. CDR3 length: 13 residues. The CDR3 loop is CASSISGTDTQYF. CDR3 nucleotide sequence: TGTGCCAGTAGTATCTCTGGCACAGATACGCAGTATTTT.

The gene calls are TRBV11-2 and TRBJ2-7, with D unresolved. Germline values: CDR1 SGHAT, CDR2 FQNNGV. V was clipped by 0 bases and J by 2 bases, with 11 bases between them. The length of the CDR3 is 15 residues. CDR3 sequence reads: CASSLEPSKTYEQYF. The CDR3 DNA reads TGTGCCAGCAGCTTAGAACCGAGCAAGACCTACGAGCAGTACTTC.

The chain recombines TRBV16 with TRBJ1-5; no reliable D call. The length of the CDR3 is 14 residues. CDR1 is KGHSY and CDR2 is FQNENV in the germline V gene. Trimming took 2 bases from V and 0 from J, leaving 5 bases between them. The CDR3 protein is CASSQANSNQPQHF. For the CDR3, the DNA is TGTGCCAGCAGCCAAGCTAATAGCAATCAGCCCCAGCATTTT.

This clone has just one count. The chain uses TRBV28 and TRBJ2-1; maybe TRBD2 (6 bases). The CDR3 loop spans 12 amino acids. V was clipped by 6 bases and J by 7 bases, with 10 bases between them. The germline V gene encodes CDR1 MDHEN and CDR2 SYDVKM. CDR3: CASSYGGNEQFF. CDR3 nucleotide sequence: TGTGCCAGCAGCTATGGGGGGAATGAGCAGTTCTTC.

This chain joins TRBV2 and TRBJ1-2; D may be TRBD1 (6 bases). The CDR3 loop spans 17 amino acids. CDR1 and CDR2 (germline): SNHLY, FYNNEI. V was clipped by 3 bases and J by 4 bases, with 21 bases between them. CDR3 sequence: CASSDMETGSVIYGYTF. The CDR3 DNA reads as TGTGCCAGCAGTGATATGGAGACAGGTTCGGTCATCTATGGCTACACCTTC.

The count of this clone is one. CDR3 DNA: TGTGCCAGCGGCCCGAATGAGCAGTTCTTC. Translation gives CASGPNEQFF. The V and J genes are TRBV7-9 and TRBJ2-1; no clear D gene. Germline V lookup: CDR1 SEHNR, CDR2 FQNEAQ (reference sequence). This CDR3 has 10 residues. The germline V and J ends were trimmed by 8 bases and 7 bases, with 6 bases remaining between them.

The chain links TRBV7-9 to TRBJ2-3; TRBD2 aligns across 7 bases. V was pared by 3 bases and J by 1 base, with 13 bases of the junction left unmatched. The CDR3 is 18 residues long. Germline assignment: CDR1 SEHNR and CDR2 FQNEAQ (reference sequence). CDR3 amino acids: CASSFPSGAHRGTDTQYF. DNA of the CDR3: TGTGCCAGCAGCTTTCCCAGCGGGGCTCACCGAGGCACAGATACGCAGTATTTT.

The chain uses TRBV6-5 and TRBJ2-7; possible D gene TRBD1, 5 bases. The V gene lost 7 bases and the J gene lost 3 bases, with 13 bases spanning the gap. CDR3 length: 13 residues. Germline values: CDR1 MNHEY, CDR2 SVGAGI. Here the CDR3 reads CASTPPDNYEQYF. The CDR3 DNA follows: TGTGCCAGCACTCCCCCGGACAACTACGAGCAGTACTTC.

J is TRBJ2-2 and V is TRBV19, with 7 nucleotides matching TRBD1. The CDR3 is 15 amino acids. Germline V gives CDR1 LNHDA, CDR2 SQIVND (reference sequence). Losses at the gene ends were 10 bases for V and 2 bases for J; bases not matched to a gene: 10. CDR3 nucleotide sequence: TGTGCCACCCAGTCGAGGGACAGAAACACCGGGGAGCTGTTTTTT. This translates into CATQSRDRNTGELFF.

The chain combines TRBV29-1 with TRBJ1-3; no clear D gene. Between the trimmed V and J ends, which lost 4 bases and 0 bases, there was a span of 7 bases. The CDR3 is made up of 13 amino acids. The germline V gene has CDR1 SQVTM and CDR2 ANQGSEA. The CDR3 region has the DNA TGCAGCGTTGCGGGATCCTCTGGAAACACCATATATTTT. Protein sequence: CSVAGSSGNTIYF.

This sequence joins TRBV28 and TRBJ1-1; D is possibly TRBD1 (5 bases). The V gene lost 4 bases and the J gene lost 0 bases, with 9 bases spanning the gap. The CDR3 loop spans 14 amino acids. Germline CDR1 and CDR2: MDHEN and SYDVKM. The CDR3 DNA sequence: TGTGCCAGCAGTTCTGGGGCCCTGAACACTGAAGCTTTCTTT. Its protein product is CASSSGALNTEAFF.

V usage is TRBV15 and J usage is TRBJ1-2, with D unclear. The CDR3 is 12 residues long. Germline CDR1 reads LNHNV; CDR2 reads YYDKDF (reference sequence). V gave up 0 bases and J gave up 5 bases, with 4 bases separating them. CDR3 amino acids: CATSRDRYGYTF. DNA of the CDR3: TGTGCCACCAGCAGAGATCGGTATGGCTACACCTTC.

The chain has TRBV2 and TRBJ2-5, with D possibly being TRBD2 (6 bases). V lost 10 bases, J lost 4 bases, and 10 bases lay in between. There are 11 residues in the CDR3. CDR1 is SNHLY, CDR2 FYNNEI, per germline. The CDR3 DNA sequence: TGTGCCACCCCCGGGGGAGAGACCCAGTACTTC. Translating it yields CATPGGETQYF.

The chain combines TRBV4-1 with TRBJ1-6; 9 positions match TRBD1. The CDR3 length is 16 residues. Germline V CDR1 and CDR2: MGHRA, YSYEKL. J lost 10 bases, V lost 4 bases, and 11 bases had no gene match. The chain's CDR3 is CASSRTTGGARSPLHF. The CDR3 nucleotides read TGCGCCAGCAGCCGAACTACAGGGGGCGCCCGGTCACCCCTCCACTTT.

J is TRBJ2-5 and V is TRBV27; D is possibly TRBD2 (6 bases). Trimming took off 8 bases at V and 7 bases at J, with 23 bases between the two ends. From germline, CDR1 is MNHEY and CDR2 SMNVEV (reference sequence). There are 15 residues in the CDR3. The CDR3 region has the DNA TGTGCCAGCGGTTGGGGTGGCCCGGGGGATGGGACCCAGTACTTC. As protein: CASGWGGPGDGTQYF.